This entry lists 5 T cell receptor beta chains sequenced from one sample in a study of cytomegalovirus exposure and HLA in healthy donors. PCR involved 60 Vbeta and 13 Jbeta primers. Profiling relied on immunoSEQ multiplex PCR, and the TCRdb table lists in-frame clones only, not all of them. The sample comprises over 95,000 clones, about 76% of which are singletons, and approximately 12% rests with the top ten. Sequenced sample: PBMCs. The source of these receptors is a woman in her thirties or forties in good health and CMV-seropositive.

This clone appeared a single time. The V gene is TRBV5-1, the J gene TRBJ2-5, with D perhaps matching TRBD1 (6 bases). The germline V gene encodes CDR1 SGHRS and CDR2 YFSETQ. Trimming took 0 bases from V and 1 from J, leaving 7 bases between them. There are 14 residues in the CDR3. The CDR3 sequence: CASSLGGGQETQYF. CDR3 sequence (DNA): TGCGCCAGCAGCTTGGGAGGGGGCCAAGAGACCCAGTACTTC.

The chain couples TRBV5-8 to TRBJ2-5; 7 bases are a match to TRBD2. The CDR3 runs to 15 residues. With 1 base clipped from V and 4 bases from J, the junction kept 7 bases outside the gene matches. CDR1 SGHTS and CDR2 YDEGEE come from the germline V gene. CDR3 DNA sequence: TGTGCCAGCAGCTTGCACGGGACTATCAGAGAGACCCAGTACTTC. Its translation: CASSLHGTIRETQYF. Combining the CDR3 with reference TRBV5-8 and TRBJ2-5 gives the whole variable domain EAGVTQSPTHLIKTRGQQATLRCSPISGHTSVYWYQQALGLGLQFLLWYDEGEERNRGNFPPRFSGRQFPNYSSELNVNALELEDSALYLCASSLHGTIRETQYFGPGTRLLVL.

This chain uses TRBV5-1 with TRBJ1-6; D gene unclear. The CDR3 length is 14 residues. Trimming took off 0 bases at V and 8 bases at J, with 9 bases between the two ends. CDR1 is SGHRS and CDR2 is YFSETQ in the germline V gene. In DNA, the CDR3 is TGCGCCAGCAGCTTGGACGGTACAGATTCACCCCTCCACTTT. It yields the protein CASSLDGTDSPLHF.

This chain uses TRBV2 with TRBJ2-1; 7 bases are shared with TRBD1. The junction had 8 bases not matched to a gene; V was cut back by 6 bases and J by 3 bases. Germline V gene sequence: CDR1 SNHLY, CDR2 FYNNEI. CDR3 length equals 15 residues. The CDR3 coding sequence is TGTGCCAGCAGCGACGACAGGGCAGGCTACAATGAGCAGTTCTTC. This sequence encodes CASSDDRAGYNEQFF.

The gene calls are TRBV4-1 and TRBJ2-4, with a possible D match to TRBD2 (6 bases). This CDR3 comprises 19 residues. Trimming stripped 5 bases from V and 0 bases from J, with 23 bases between. Germline CDR1 reads MGHRA; CDR2 reads YSYEKL. The CDR3 protein is CASSSGRSIVPLAKNIQYF. CDR3 sequence (DNA): TGCGCCAGCAGCTCAGGGAGGTCTATTGTTCCTTTAGCCAAAAACATTCAGTACTTC.